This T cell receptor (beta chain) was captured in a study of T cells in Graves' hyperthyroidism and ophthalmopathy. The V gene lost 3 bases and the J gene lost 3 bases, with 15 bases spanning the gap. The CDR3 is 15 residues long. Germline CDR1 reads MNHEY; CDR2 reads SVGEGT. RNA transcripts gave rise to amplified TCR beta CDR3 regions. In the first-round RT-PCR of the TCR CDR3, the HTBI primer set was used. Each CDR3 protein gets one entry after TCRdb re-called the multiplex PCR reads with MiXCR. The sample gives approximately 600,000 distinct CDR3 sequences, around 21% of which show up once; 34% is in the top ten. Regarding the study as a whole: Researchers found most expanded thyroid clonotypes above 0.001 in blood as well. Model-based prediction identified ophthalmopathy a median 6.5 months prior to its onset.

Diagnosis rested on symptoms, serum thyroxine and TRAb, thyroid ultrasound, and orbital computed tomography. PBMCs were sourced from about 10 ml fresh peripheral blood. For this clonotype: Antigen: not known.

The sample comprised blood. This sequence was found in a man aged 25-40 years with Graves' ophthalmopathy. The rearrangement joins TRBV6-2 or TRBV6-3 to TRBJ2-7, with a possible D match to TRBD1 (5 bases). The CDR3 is CASSYGRQGGYEQYF. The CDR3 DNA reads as TGTGCCAGCAGTTATGGTCGCCAGGGTGGCTACGAGCAGTACTTC.